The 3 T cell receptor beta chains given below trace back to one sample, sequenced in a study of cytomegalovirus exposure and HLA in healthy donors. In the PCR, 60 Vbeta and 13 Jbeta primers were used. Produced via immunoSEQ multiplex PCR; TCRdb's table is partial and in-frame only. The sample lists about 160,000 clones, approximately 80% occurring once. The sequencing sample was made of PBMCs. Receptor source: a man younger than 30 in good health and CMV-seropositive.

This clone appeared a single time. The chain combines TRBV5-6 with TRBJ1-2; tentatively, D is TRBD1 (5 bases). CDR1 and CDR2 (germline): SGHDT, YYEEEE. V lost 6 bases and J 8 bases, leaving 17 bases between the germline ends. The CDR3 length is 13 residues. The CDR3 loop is CASIPLGGDGYTF. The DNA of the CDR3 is TGTGCCAGCATCCCACTGGGGGGGGACGGCTACACCTTC.

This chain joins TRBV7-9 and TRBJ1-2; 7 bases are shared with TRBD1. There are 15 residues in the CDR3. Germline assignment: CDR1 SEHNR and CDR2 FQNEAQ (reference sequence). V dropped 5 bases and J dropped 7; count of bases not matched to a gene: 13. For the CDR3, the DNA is TGTGCCAGCAGCAAAATTACCGGGACAGATACTGGCTACACCTTC. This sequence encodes CASSKITGTDTGYTF.

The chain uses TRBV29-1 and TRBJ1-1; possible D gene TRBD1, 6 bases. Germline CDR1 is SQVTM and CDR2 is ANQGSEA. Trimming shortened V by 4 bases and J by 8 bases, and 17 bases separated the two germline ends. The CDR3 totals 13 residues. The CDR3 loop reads CSVVPGGAGEAFF. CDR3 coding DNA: TGCAGCGTTGTACCGGGGGGGGCCGGAGAAGCTTTCTTT.